This T cell receptor (beta chain) was sequenced for a study of T cells in Graves' hyperthyroidism and ophthalmopathy. Study-wide results and caveats: Also found in blood were most expanded thyroid clonotypes above 0.001. The model anticipated ophthalmopathy a median approximately 6.5 months pre-onset.

This clonotype appeared a few times. Its antigen is undetermined. This CDR3 comprises 16 residues. Germline values: CDR1 SGHKS, CDR2 YYEKEE (reference sequence). Trimming stripped 0 bases from V and 1 base from J, with 11 bases between. TCR beta CDR3 sequences were amplified from RNA transcripts. Researchers ran a first-round RT-PCR on the TCR CDR3 using the HTBI primer set. Each CDR3 protein is one row after TCRdb ran MiXCR on the multiplex PCR reads. The table lists hundreds of thousands of distinct CDR3 sequences, approximately 20% of them singletons. This clonotype was sampled from a man in his forties or fifties with Graves' hyperthyroidism. The gene calls are TRBV5-5 and TRBJ1-5; possibly TRBD1 for D (6 bases). Sequenced: blood. CDR3 in DNA: TGTGCCAGCAGCTTGGGAGGCACAGGGAGCAATCAGCCCCAGCATTTT. Its protein product is CASSLGGTGSNQPQHF.